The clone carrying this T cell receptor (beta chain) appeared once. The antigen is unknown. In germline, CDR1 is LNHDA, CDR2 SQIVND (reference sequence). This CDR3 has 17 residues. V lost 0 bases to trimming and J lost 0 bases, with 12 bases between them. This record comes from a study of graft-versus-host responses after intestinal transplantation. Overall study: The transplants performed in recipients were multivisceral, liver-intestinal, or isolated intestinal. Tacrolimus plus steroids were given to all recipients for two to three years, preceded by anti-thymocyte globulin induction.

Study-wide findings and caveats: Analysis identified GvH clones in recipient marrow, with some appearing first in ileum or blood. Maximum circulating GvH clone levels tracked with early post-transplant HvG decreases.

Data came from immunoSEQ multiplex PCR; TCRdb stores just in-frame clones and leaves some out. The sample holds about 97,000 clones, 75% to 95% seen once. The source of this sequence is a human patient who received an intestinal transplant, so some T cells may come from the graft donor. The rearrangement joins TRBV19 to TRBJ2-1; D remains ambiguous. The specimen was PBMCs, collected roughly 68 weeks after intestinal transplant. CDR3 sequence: CASSIDQGWNSYNEQFF. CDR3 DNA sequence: TGTGCCAGTAGTATAGACCAAGGGTGGAACTCCTACAATGAGCAGTTCTTC.